This paragraph covers one TCR beta chain sequence. The sample is drawn from a study of blood T cell repertoires in COVID-19. The germline gives CDR1 SGHNT, CDR2 YYREEE (reference sequence). The J segment lost 4 bases and the V segment lost 0 bases, leaving 9 bases of the junction unmatched. The CDR3 loop spans 16 amino acids. TCRdb's copy holds only in-frame clones and misses some; the assay was immunoSEQ multiplex PCR. The table lists tens of thousands of clones, 80% to 90% of them singletons. The sequence was collected from a woman between 40 and 50 years old with acute COVID-19. This chain joins TRBV5-4 and TRBJ1-1; 7 bases map to TRBD1. What was sequenced was PBMCs or T cells enriched from blood (not recorded which). CDR3 protein: CASSLARGTVSTEAFF. The CDR3 coding sequence is TGTGCCAGCAGCTTGGCCCGTGGGACAGTGAGCACTGAAGCTTTCTTT.